This TCR beta chain comes out of a study of CD8+CD57+ T cells in acquired aplastic anemia. Study-wide context: Sorting CD4+ and CD8+ cells gave DNA averaging approximately 3 ug.

On this clonotype: Antigen unknown.

Genomic DNA was employed as the template in profiling TCR beta VDJ and CDR3. TCRdb re-derived calls from the reads in MiXCR, one entry per CDR3 protein. The sample lists around 400,000 distinct CDR3 sequences, 65% to 80% occurring once. The germline V gene encodes CDR1 SQVTM and CDR2 ANQGSEA. V gave up 5 bases and J gave up 5 bases, with 19 bases separating them. This CDR3 has 14 amino acids. Points from the study as a whole: Patients and controls shared roughly 28 CD8+ CDR3 sequences, which appeared highly expressed in patients and within their immunodominant clones.

The sample taken for sequencing was sorted CD4+, CD8+, or CD8+CD57+ T cells (not recorded which) from PBMCs. The TCR sequence derives from a human donor in good health, serving as a control. The chain employs TRBV29-1 and TRBJ2-7; TRBD1 might be the D (6 bases). DNA for the CDR3: TGCAGCGTTAAGGGTGGGGGCACTTCCGACGAGCAGTACTTC. This gives the protein CSVKGGGTSDEQYF.